The T cell receptor (beta chain) described here comes from a study of shared clonotypes between healthy human individuals (dated by TCRdb to about 2020). Study-level background: The cohort comprised a couple of women and three men aged 18 to 49 years. Different laboratories and diverse techniques were used to prepare libraries and sequence TCR repertoires, to increase sequencing depth and limit assay-specific biases. Per donor, three plates each were used for CD4 naive and CD4 memory, two for CD8 naive, and one for CD8 memory. To estimate repertoire size and how much clonotype sharing occurs between individuals, the study deeply sequenced the blood TCR repertoires of 4 to 6 healthy adults. Leukapheresis yielded between about 0.94 and 10 billion PBMCs per donor. Study-level results and caveats: Even with the large sequencing depth, rarefaction of the sorted-subset datasets indicated that sequencing was incomplete. Clonotypes shared by all four sorted-subset donors showed higher generation probabilities than non-shared clonotypes. The genetic and exposure-history diversity represented was limited by the small number of donors. Sampling was limited to blood, and TCR repertoires in tissue likely differ from TCR repertoires in blood. When a few donors were compared, the shared fraction of clonotypes was 5% to 6.5% for naive CD4, about 4% for naive CD8, roughly 2.5% for memory CD4, and roughly 0.43% for memory CD8. Based on pairwise subsampling, the degree of clonotype sharing among donors was expected to be affected by sequencing depth. Larger estimated clonotype richness was generally found for naive subsets than for memory subsets.

This clone occurred a few times. This clone's antigen is unknown. No base quality values were provided; no much bigger clone lies one nucleotide off. Donors were healthy HIV-negative adults with no recently reported acute infections or vaccinations. All donors were Caucasian adults living in Nashville, Tennessee, USA. CD4+ T cells were enriched by magnetic negative selection, after which naive cells were positively selected on CD45RA and the negative fraction was taken as the memory subset. Blood was collected by leukapheresis, and PBMCs were isolated by Ficoll-Histopaque density gradient centrifugation and then cryopreserved in liquid nitrogen vapor phase. Analytical flow cytometry was used to check the purity and quantity of every magnetically sorted T cell population. Each sorted fraction had its genomic DNA isolated and then quantified by UV absorbance on a Nanodrop 2000c. Using the deep immunoSEQ assay, multiplex PCR amplified TCR CDR3 regions from genomic DNA. Extracted genomic DNA from each cell subset was distributed evenly across all wells of several immunoSEQ 96-well plates, and each plate was treated as a replicate. For sorted subsets, each replicate PCR was loaded with 200 ng genomic DNA, equivalent to approximately 33,000 T cell genomes. The purified libraries were quantified using a Qubit 3.0 fluorometer, sized with a Bioanalyzer 2100, and then quantified again using the KAPA Library Quantification kit. Every immunoSEQ 96-well plate was sequenced on a dedicated single-read 150-cycle Illumina NextSeq 550 flow cell. Per the original workflow: Because only junctional sequences without quality scores were contained in the immunoSEQ output, filtering matching that applied to full-length reads could not be performed. To assign V/J genes and CDR3, sequences were annotated using PyIR, a Python wrapper for IgBLAST v1.9, with IMGT germline references. Reads were filtered out if the reads had weak V/J assignments (E-value above 1e-6), no CDR3, stop codons, out-of-frame junctions, or ambiguous translated residues. V3J clonotypes were defined as sequences sharing the same inferred V gene, J gene, and CDR3 amino acid sequence. The percentage overlap between two repertoires was calculated by dividing the number of shared unique clonotypes by the size of the smaller repertoire. Repertoire richness was assessed with RTK rarefaction, the Chao1 estimator, and Recon v2.1 estimates of unobserved clonotypes. For all TCRbeta clonotypes obtained by the gDNA method from a handful of donors, generation probabilities were computed with OLGA. The source is immuneACCESS, and TCRdb retained only in-frame sequences with V and J called. Part of the clones is not carried over; for the studies checked, unresolved V genes explain less than half of this, and the remainder is unexplained. D and trimming were read from the DNA, whereas the V and J calls and clone size are those reported in that table. The sample profile shows about 2.3 million clones; roughly 92% of them were found once. Approximately 0.41% of the sample rests with the top ten.

V and J are truncated by 6 bases and 8 bases respectively, leaving an intervening sequence of 19 bases. Counted from cysteine to phenylalanine, this CDR3 has 15 amino acids. The retained sequence is limited to the CDR3, 45 bases, with the frame set at the first base. CDR1 MDHEN and CDR2 SYDVKM are derived from the germline V gene. The receptor's source is a man between 18 and 35 years old in good health. Some clones in this sample may be carry-over from other donors' samples. Sequencing was carried out using naive CD4+ T cells from PBMCs. This sample's cell subset or site label indicates: CD45RA+ positively selected. This chain joins TRBV28 to TRBJ1-4; TRBD1 is possibly the D segment (6 matching bases). The nucleotide sequence is TGTGCCAGCAGGCAAATACAGGGTCACGAGGAAAAACTGTTTTTT. It codes for CASRQIQGHEEKLFF.